This record concerns one TCR beta chain sequence. The antigen remains undetermined. The data are from a study of cytomegalovirus exposure and HLA in healthy donors. The J segment lost 0 bases and the V segment lost 9 bases, leaving 9 bases of the junction unmatched. There are 17 residues in the CDR3. The germline V gene has CDR1 LNHDA and CDR2 SQIVND (reference sequence). Whole-study findings and limits: In a later analysis, a genetic analysis reported fewer productive-TCR N-insertions in an Asian-associated ancestry cluster than the cohort average. Excluded: some indistinguishable V segments such as TRBV6-2 and TRBV6-3. Analysis was carried out at a later point, and it linked a missense DCLRE1C variant to TCR beta V- and J-gene trimming.

PCR employed 60 Vbeta and 13 Jbeta primers. Assay: immunoSEQ multiplex PCR; the TCRdb copy retains only in-frame clones and omits some. This sample's table reports approximately 27,000 clones. Healthy bone marrow donors made up the donors. This sequence was found in a man younger than 45 in good health and CMV-seronegative. This rearrangement joins TRBV19 to TRBJ2-7; 15 bases align to TRBD2. Sequencing was carried out using PBMCs. DNA for the CDR3: TGTGCCAGACCCGGGACTAGCGGGAGGCTAAGCTCCTACGAGCAGTACTTC. It encodes CARPGTSGRLSSYEQYF.